One T cell receptor beta chain is described in this entry. The CDR3 spans 13 residues. Per germline, CDR1 LNHDA and CDR2 SQIVND (reference sequence). Trimming removed 3 bases from V and 5 bases from J, with 10 bases in between. The data were obtained in a study of blood T cell repertoires in COVID-19. Original methodology: Nucleated cell counts were estimated from reference gene primer amplification. Using immunoSEQ multiplex PCR, the repertoire was profiled, and TCRdb retains in-frame clones only, with some absent. V, J and clone size derive from that table, while D and trimming were established from the DNA sequence. The sample includes tens of thousands of clones, roughly 80% seen only once; the top ten take 15% to 20%.

V and J are TRBV19 and TRBJ1-1, with unresolved D. The TCR comes from a man between 60 and 70 years old with acute or convalescent COVID-19. The specimen was peripheral blood. DNA for the CDR3: TGTGCCAGTAGTATTAATAGTTGGACTGAAGCTTTCTTT. Residues: CASSINSWTEAFF.